The clone carrying this T cell receptor beta chain was counted ten times or more. Its antigen is unidentified. This sample's RNA came from whole unsorted tissue. Three rounds of nested PCR, following a modified ARM-PCR protocol, produced the TCRbeta library. TCRdb re-called the multiplex PCR reads with MiXCR, one entry per CDR3 protein. The table lists roughly 200,000 distinct CDR3 sequences, around 71% of them singletons, with 20% to 25% in the top ten. In germline, CDR1 is DFQATT, CDR2 SNEGSKA (reference sequence). V shed 0 bases and J shed 5 bases, with 17 bases lying between them. The CDR3 sequence is 15 residues long. These data originate in a study of tumor and adjacent non-tumor tissue in lung cancer. Background on the study: The cohort had approximately 12 adenocarcinoma, a couple of squamous cell and 1 small cell patients. Each sample yielded 3.5 million to 5 million productive TCRbeta reads on average.

Regarding the study as a whole: Tumor tissue had significantly higher TCR diversity than normal lung. Tumor repertoires had a smaller top 100 clone share than normal lung.

The genes are TRBV20-1 and TRBJ2-7; D is possibly TRBD1 or TRBD2 (5 bases each). The sequencing sample was made of lung tumor tissue. This sequence originates from a man in his 60s with non-small cell lung cancer. The CDR3 protein is CSARDPAGALDEQYF. CDR3 bases: TGCAGTGCTAGAGATCCCGCCGGGGCCCTGGACGAGCAGTACTTC.